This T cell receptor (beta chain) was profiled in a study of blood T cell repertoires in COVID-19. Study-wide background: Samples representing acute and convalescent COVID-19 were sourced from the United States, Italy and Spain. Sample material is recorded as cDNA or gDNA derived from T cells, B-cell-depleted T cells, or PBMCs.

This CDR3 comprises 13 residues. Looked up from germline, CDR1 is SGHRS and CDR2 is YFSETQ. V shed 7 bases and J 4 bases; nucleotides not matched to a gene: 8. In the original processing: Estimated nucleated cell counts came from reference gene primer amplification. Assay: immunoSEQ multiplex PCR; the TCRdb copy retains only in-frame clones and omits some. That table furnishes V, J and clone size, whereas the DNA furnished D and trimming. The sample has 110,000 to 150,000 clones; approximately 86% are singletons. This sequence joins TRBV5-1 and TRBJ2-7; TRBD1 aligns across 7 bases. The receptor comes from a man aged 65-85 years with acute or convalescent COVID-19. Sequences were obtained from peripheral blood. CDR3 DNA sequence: TGCGCCAGCCCTGACAGGGAAAGGTACGAGCAGTACTTC. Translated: CASPDRERYEQYF.